The entry below gives a single T cell receptor beta chain sequence along with its context. Its specificity is not known. The sample is drawn from a study of T cell responses to AZD1222 COVID-19 vaccine. The protocol was immunoSEQ multiplex PCR, while the TCRdb copy is restricted to in-frame clones and leaves out a portion. Of about 110,000 clones in the sample, about 88% were seen once. In germline, CDR1 is SGDLS, CDR2 YYNGEE. Deletions cut 0 bases from V and 2 bases from J, with 11 bases between. The length of the CDR3 is 15 residues. General observations from the study: Researchers report vaccine-associated CD4 TCRs spanning spike, with dominance at 160-218 and 743-854. Unmutated variant regions reportedly attract nearly half of all spike-specific TCRs.

The rearrangement uses TRBV9 and TRBJ2-5, with D possibly being TRBD1 (7 bases). The receptor comes from an adult in good health. The sequencing used peripheral blood, collected on day 0 of AZD1222 vaccination. This CDR3 reads CASSVAAGGQETQYF. CDR3 nucleotide sequence: TGTGCCAGCAGCGTAGCGGCAGGGGGGCAAGAGACCCAGTACTTC.